This TCR beta chain was identified in a study of T cell responses to AZD1222 COVID-19 vaccine. Sequencing was performed with immunoSEQ multiplex PCR; in TCRdb, only in-frame clones are kept and a portion is missing. The data hold 90,000 to 150,000 clones, with roughly 90% observed a single time. As to this clone: Its antigen remains unknown.

Germline assignment: CDR1 SGDLS and CDR2 YYNGEE. V shed 1 base and J 0 bases; nucleotides not matched to a gene: 3. There are 16 residues in the CDR3. Study observations and caveats: Increases in Spike-specific TCR breadth and depth were seen after two AZD1222 doses. Baseline serostatus was positive in only six or seven AZD1222 recipients. Donor demographics were predominantly white British with a female majority; clonal diversity may be underestimated. The peak T cell response came first, and repertoires were sampled only after it.

The genes are TRBV9 and TRBJ2-3, with TRBD2 matching over 9 bases. The TCR was taken from an adult in good health. This specimen was peripheral blood, taken on day 0 of AZD1222 vaccination. This CDR3 reads CASSVFGTSSTDTQYF. The CDR3 DNA reads TGTGCCAGCAGCGTATTCGGGACTAGCAGCACAGATACGCAGTATTTT.